This T cell receptor beta chain emerged from a study of T-cell reconstitution after alpha-beta-depleted transplantation in children. Whole-study findings and limits: Several hundred graft clones that had expanded were reportedly the source of alpha-beta T cells about two months after transplant. Surviving recipient cells, namely T cells and thymic progenitors, were the source of high day-60 TCRbeta diversity in some patients.

The germline gives CDR1 DFQATT, CDR2 SNEGSKA (reference sequence). The CDR3 extends over 16 amino acids. V was clipped by 5 bases and J by 2 bases; unmatched bases: 7. Preparation of the TCRbeta library used unique molecular identifiers. TCRdb reanalysed the PCR reads using MiXCR and keeps one entry per CDR3 protein. Of 250,000 to 300,000 distinct CDR3 sequences listed, approximately 10% were seen once; the top ten hold around 24%. This clonotype has at least ten counts. Its antigen is undetermined. This specimen consisted of peripheral blood, obtained 180 days after TCRalphabeta/CD19-depleted stem cell transplant. This sequence originates from a male patient aged 2 to 9 who had a stem cell transplant for chronic granulomatous disease, so the T cells may come from the graft donor. The genes are TRBV20-1 and TRBJ2-3; 13 bases align to TRBD2. This CDR3 is CSAVTGTSGITDTQYF. The CDR3 region has the DNA TGCAGTGCTGTTACCGGGACTAGCGGGATCACAGATACGCAGTATTTT.